This T cell receptor (beta chain) was identified during a study of Ad26.COV2.S vaccination and SARS-CoV-2 variants. Repertoires were generated with immunoSEQ multiplex PCR, while TCRdb's copy carries only in-frame clones and drops some. The profile shows about 440,000 clones, about nine tenths of them singletons. This sample's treatment: over 15 received Ad26.COV2.S at low or high dose, single or two shots; about 5 received placebo; per-sample allocation not given. The samples were gathered on day 63 after the first injection of vaccine or placebo. Expressing Wuhan-strain SARS-CoV-2 spike, an Ad26 vector served as the vaccine. Germline-derived CDR1 and CDR2 are MDHEN and SYDVKM. The CDR3 extends over 13 amino acids. V gave up 5 bases and J gave up 10 bases, with 15 bases separating them.

J is TRBJ2-1 and V is TRBV28; D may be TRBD2 (6 bases). The source was peripheral blood, collected in a trial of Ad26.COV2.S vaccine versus placebo. This TCR was sampled from a person aged 18 to 65 who received the Ad26.COV2.S COVID-19 vaccine or a placebo. CDR3 sequence reads: CASSPVLALEQFF. The CDR3 nucleotides are TGTGCCAGCAGTCCCGTCCTAGCGCTCGAGCAGTTCTTC.